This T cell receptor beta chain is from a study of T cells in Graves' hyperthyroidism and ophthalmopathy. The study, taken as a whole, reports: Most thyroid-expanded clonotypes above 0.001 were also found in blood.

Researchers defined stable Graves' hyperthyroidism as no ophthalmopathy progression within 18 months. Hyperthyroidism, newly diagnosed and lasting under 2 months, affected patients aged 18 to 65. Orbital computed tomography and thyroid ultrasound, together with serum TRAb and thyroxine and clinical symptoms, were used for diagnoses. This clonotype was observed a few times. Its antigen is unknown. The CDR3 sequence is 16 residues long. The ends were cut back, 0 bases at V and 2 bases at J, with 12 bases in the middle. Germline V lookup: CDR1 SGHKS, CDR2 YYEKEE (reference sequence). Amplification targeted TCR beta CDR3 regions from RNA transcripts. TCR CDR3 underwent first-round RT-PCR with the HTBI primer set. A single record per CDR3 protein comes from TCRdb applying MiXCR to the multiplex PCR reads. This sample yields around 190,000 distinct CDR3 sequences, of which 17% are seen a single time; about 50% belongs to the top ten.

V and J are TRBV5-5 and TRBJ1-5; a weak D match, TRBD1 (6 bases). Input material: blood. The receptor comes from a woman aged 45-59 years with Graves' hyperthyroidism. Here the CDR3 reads CASSLGGGAGNQPQHF. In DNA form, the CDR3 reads TGTGCCAGCAGCTTGGGTGGGGGCGCAGGCAATCAGCCCCAGCATTTT.